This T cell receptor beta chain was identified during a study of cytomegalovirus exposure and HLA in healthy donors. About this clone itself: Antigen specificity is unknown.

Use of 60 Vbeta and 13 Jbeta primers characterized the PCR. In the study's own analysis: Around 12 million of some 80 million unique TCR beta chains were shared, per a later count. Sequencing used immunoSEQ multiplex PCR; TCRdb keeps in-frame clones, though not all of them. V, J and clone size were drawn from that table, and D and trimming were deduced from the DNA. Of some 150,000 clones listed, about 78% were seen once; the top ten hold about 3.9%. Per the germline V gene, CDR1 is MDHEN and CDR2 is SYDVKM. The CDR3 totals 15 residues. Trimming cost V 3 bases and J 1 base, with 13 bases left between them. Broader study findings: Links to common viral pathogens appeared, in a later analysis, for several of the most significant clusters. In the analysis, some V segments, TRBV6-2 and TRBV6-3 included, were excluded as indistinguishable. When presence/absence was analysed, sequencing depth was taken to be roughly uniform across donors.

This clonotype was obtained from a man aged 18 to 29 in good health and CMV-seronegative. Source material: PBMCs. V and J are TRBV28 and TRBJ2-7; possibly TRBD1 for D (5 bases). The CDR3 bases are TGTGCCAGCAGTTTGGGGCAAGGACATTCCTACGAGCAGTACTTC. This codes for CASSLGQGHSYEQYF.